The 20 T cell receptor beta chains below come from one sample, sequenced in a study of T cells after posttransplantation cyclophosphamide. Measured with immunoSEQ multiplex PCR; TCRdb has only the in-frame clones, and not every one. The specimen has roughly 34,000 clones, none found just once. The sequenced material came from PBMCs. Every receptor here comes from a woman aged 30 to 39 in good health and a related stem cell transplant donor.

This clone was counted only a few times. The V gene is TRBV5-6, the J gene TRBJ1-2; the D gene is possibly TRBD1 (5 bases). V gave up 0 bases and J gave up 4 bases, with 7 bases separating them. The CDR3 is 13 amino acids. CDR1 and CDR2 (germline): SGHDT, YYEEEE. In DNA form, the CDR3 reads TGTGCCAGCAGCTTGGGAGACAGCTATGGCTACACCTTC. Amino acid sequence: CASSLGDSYGYTF.

This clone was observed many times. The chain has TRBV12-3 or TRBV12-4 and TRBJ1-3, with TRBD1 identical over 10 bases. The trim removed 6 bases at V and 4 bases at J, leaving 6 bases unmatched. This CDR3 is 15 amino acids long. The DNA for the CDR3 is TGTGCCAGCAGCACGACAGGGGGCTGGGGAAACACCATATATTTT. Protein sequence: CASSTTGGWGNTIYF.

This clone was observed at least ten times. The J gene is TRBJ2-7, the V gene TRBV6-5, with D possibly being TRBD1 (5 bases). The V end lost 6 bases, the J end lost 3 bases, and 18 bases lay between the germline ends. The CDR3 is 15 residues long. The germline gives CDR1 MNHEY, CDR2 SVGAGI. The CDR3: CASSRDQGTYYEQYF. The CDR3 DNA sequence: TGTGCCAGCAGCCGTGATCAGGGTACTTACTACGAGCAGTACTTC.

This clone appeared a few times. CDR3: CASSLGAGGETQYF. The DNA of the CDR3 is TGTGCCAGCAGCTTAGGGGCGGGGGGAGAGACCCAGTACTTC. The chain has TRBV7-2 and TRBJ2-5; TRBD2 aligns across 8 bases. The CDR3 consists of 14 residues. V shed 1 base, J shed 4 bases, and the junction held 2 bases outside the gene matches. Germline CDR1 is SGHTA and CDR2 is FQGNSA.

This clone was seen repeatedly, ten times or more. The chain is built from TRBV28 and TRBJ1-2, with TRBD1 as a possible D gene (6 bases). The CDR3 sequence is 14 residues long. Per the germline V gene, CDR1 is MDHEN and CDR2 is SYDVKM. The ends were cut back, 6 bases at V and 2 bases at J, with 13 bases in the middle. The CDR3 nucleotides are TGTGCCAGCAGAGCCCCACAGGGAAACTATGGCTACACCTTC. Its protein product is CASRAPQGNYGYTF.

This clone is medium-sized within its sample. The chain couples TRBV5-1 to TRBJ1-4; D gene unclear. V was pared by 4 bases and J by 0 bases, with 7 bases between. CDR1 and CDR2 (germline): SGHRS, YFSETQ. CDR3 size: 14 residues. In nucleotides, the CDR3 is TGCGCCAGCAGCCAGGTTGCAACTAATGAAAAACTGTTTTTT. Protein: CASSQVATNEKLFF.

In this sample, this clone turned up many times. The chain links TRBV5-4 to TRBJ2-1; 9 nucleotides agree with TRBD2. Germline V gives CDR1 SGHNT, CDR2 YYREEE (reference sequence). This CDR3 has 16 residues. V lost 0 bases, J lost 7 bases, and 8 bases stayed unmatched. Here the CDR3 DNA reads TGTGCCAGCAGCTTGGGAGGTAGCGGGGGTAGGAATGAGCAGTTCTTC. This codes for CASSLGGSGGRNEQFF.

This clone was found many times. The rearrangement uses TRBV11-2 and TRBJ2-7; D might be TRBD2 (6 bases). Germline lookup yields CDR1 SGHAT and CDR2 FQNNGV. With 6 bases removed from V and 1 base from J, the gap between germline ends came to 16 bases. The CDR3 sequence is 15 residues long. CDR3 in amino acids: CASRSPGVASYEQYF. As DNA, the CDR3 is TGTGCCAGCAGGTCTCCGGGGGTCGCATCCTACGAGCAGTACTTC.

This clone was observed many times. V and J are TRBV4-1 and TRBJ1-2; the D gene is possibly TRBD1 (6 bases). This CDR3 is built from 16 residues. Trimming pared 2 bases from V and 7 bases from J, leaving 20 bases between. Germline assignment: CDR1 MGHRA and CDR2 YSYEKL. The CDR3 nucleotides read TGCGCCAGCAGCCAAAATCCGGACAGCTATCAACCTGGCTACACCTTC. Residues: CASSQNPDSYQPGYTF.

This clone showed up many times. The rearrangement joins TRBV6-2 or TRBV6-3 to TRBJ1-6, with TRBD1 matching over 7 bases. The V gene's germline CDR1 is MNHEY and CDR2 SVGEGT. With V trimmed by 4 bases and J by 10 bases, 7 bases remained unmatched. CDR3 size: 14 residues. The CDR3 sequence: CASSFRQGRSPLHF. CDR3 nucleotides: TGTGCCAGCAGTTTCCGACAGGGTCGGTCACCCCTCCACTTT.

Ten or more counts support this clone. This chain connects TRBV6-1 to TRBJ1-1; D is unresolved. The CDR3 consists of 12 residues. Germline V lookup: CDR1 MNHNS, CDR2 SASEGT. V gave up 7 bases and J gave up 1 base, with 7 bases separating them. Written as DNA, the CDR3 is TGTGCCAGCACTTCAGAGAACACTGAAGCTTTCTTT. It yields the protein CASTSENTEAFF.

This clone came up many times. The chain couples TRBV7-2 to TRBJ1-1, with 8 bases aligning to TRBD1. CDR1 is SGHTA, CDR2 FQGNSA, per germline. This CDR3 comprises 13 residues. V gave up 3 bases and J gave up 4 bases; unmatched junction bases: 1. CDR3: CASSFGTGTEAFF. The DNA for the CDR3 is TGTGCCAGCAGCTTTGGGACAGGCACTGAAGCTTTCTTT. Supplemented by reference TRBV7-2 and TRBJ1-1, the full variable domain reads GAGVSQSPSNKVTEKGKDVELRCDPISGHTALYWYRQSLGQGLEFLIYFQGNSAPDKSGLPSDRFSAERTGGSVSTLTIQRTQQEDSAVYLCASSFGTGTEAFFGQGTRLTVV.

This clone was found many times. This sequence joins TRBV12-3 or TRBV12-4 and TRBJ1-5, with a tentative D call TRBD1 (6 bases). V gave up 3 bases and J gave up 2 bases, with 11 bases separating them. There are 15 residues in the CDR3. The CDR3 DNA sequence: TGTGCCAGCAGTTTTAGGGGGAGGGGCAATCAGCCCCAGCATTTT. This translates into CASSFRGRGNQPQHF.

This clone occurred many times. V gene TRBV6-1 combines with J gene TRBJ2-7; 7 bases fit TRBD2. CDR1 is MNHNS and CDR2 is SASEGT in the germline V gene. There are 13 residues in the CDR3. V was clipped by 5 bases and J by 3 bases; unmatched bases: 4. The CDR3 here is CASSTGTNYEQYF. The DNA of the CDR3 is TGTGCCAGCAGTACCGGGACTAACTACGAGCAGTACTTC.

This clone was recorded many times. This sequence joins TRBV11-2 and TRBJ2-7; TRBD1 aligns across 7 bases. The germline V gene has CDR1 SGHAT and CDR2 FQNNGV. CDR3 size: 15 residues. After removal of 6 bases from V and 2 bases from J, the junction contained 10 bases not matched to a gene. The CDR3 here is CASSRPGTETYEQYF. The CDR3 DNA reads TGTGCCAGCAGTCGACCCGGGACAGAGACCTACGAGCAGTACTTC.

This clone was detected ten times or more. The V and J genes are TRBV27 and TRBJ2-7; TRBD2 matches 7 bases. V dropped 3 bases and J dropped 3; count of bases not matched to a gene: 5. Germline V gives CDR1 MNHEY, CDR2 SMNVEV (reference sequence). This CDR3 has 14 amino acids. The CDR3 region is CASSFGGGIYEQYF. CDR3 DNA: TGTGCCAGCAGTTTCGGGGGAGGGATCTACGAGCAGTACTTC.

This clone has ten or more counts. The V call is TRBV18, the J call TRBJ1-5; 7 nucleotides align to TRBD1. The CDR3 is 14 amino acids. J lost 5 bases, V lost 3 bases, and 4 bases had no gene match. Germline V gene lookup returns CDR1 KGHSH and CDR2 LQKENI. The CDR3 reads CASSPSGGHQPQHF. The DNA for the CDR3 is TGTGCCAGCTCACCCTCAGGGGGACATCAGCCCCAGCATTTT.

This clone was detected ten times or more. The rearrangement joins TRBV6-1 to TRBJ2-7, with D perhaps TRBD1 (5 bases). Germline V gives CDR1 MNHNS, CDR2 SASEGT. V was cut by 3 bases and J by 1 base, with 16 bases left in between. CDR3 length: 16 residues. The CDR3 DNA reads as TGTGCCAGCAGTGATTCAGGGCGTGCCCCTTCCTACGAGCAGTACTTC. Translation gives CASSDSGRAPSYEQYF.

This clone was seen at least ten times. The genes are TRBV13 and TRBJ1-3; no reliable D call. V was pared by 5 bases and J by 1 base, with 12 bases between. From germline, CDR1 is PRHDT and CDR2 FYEKMQ (reference sequence). The CDR3 extends over 15 amino acids. CDR3 nucleotide sequence: TGTGCCAGCAGCCAGAATCACCTTTCTGGAAACACCATATATTTT. Residues: CASSQNHLSGNTIYF.

This clone was observed a few times. This chain joins TRBV12-3 or TRBV12-4 and TRBJ2-5, with D perhaps TRBD2 (6 bases). The V end was cut by 5 bases, the J end by 9 bases, with 16 bases between. CDR3 length: 13 amino acids. CDR3 sequence (DNA): TGTGCCAGCAGTACGCTAGCGTCCGGGCCCCAGTACTTC. This sequence encodes CASSTLASGPQYF.